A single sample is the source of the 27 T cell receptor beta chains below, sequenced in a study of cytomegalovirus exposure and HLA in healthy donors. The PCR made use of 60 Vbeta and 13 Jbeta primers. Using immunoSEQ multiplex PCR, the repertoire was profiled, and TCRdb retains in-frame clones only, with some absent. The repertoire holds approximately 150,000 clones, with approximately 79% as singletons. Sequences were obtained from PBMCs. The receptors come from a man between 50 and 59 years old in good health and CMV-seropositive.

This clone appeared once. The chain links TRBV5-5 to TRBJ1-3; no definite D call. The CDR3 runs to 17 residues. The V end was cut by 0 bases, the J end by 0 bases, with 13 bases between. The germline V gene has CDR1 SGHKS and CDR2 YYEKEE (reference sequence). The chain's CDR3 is CASSLADGLLSGNTIYF. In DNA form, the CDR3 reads TGTGCCAGCAGCTTGGCGGACGGACTCCTCTCTGGAAACACCATATATTTT.

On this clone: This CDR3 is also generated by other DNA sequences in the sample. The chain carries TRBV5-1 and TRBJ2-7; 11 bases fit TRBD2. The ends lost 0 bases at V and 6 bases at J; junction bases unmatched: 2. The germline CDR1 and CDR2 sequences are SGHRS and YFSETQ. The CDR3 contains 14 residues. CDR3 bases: TGCGCCAGCAGCTTGGGACTAGCGGGACTCGAGCAGTACTTC. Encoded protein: CASSLGLAGLEQYF. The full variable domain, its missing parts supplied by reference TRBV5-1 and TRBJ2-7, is KAGVTQTPRYLIKTRGQQVTLSCSPISGHRSVSWYQQTPGQGLQFLFEYFSETQRNKGNFPGRFSGRQFSNSRSEMNVSTLELGDSALYLCASSLGLAGLEQYFGPGTRLTVT.

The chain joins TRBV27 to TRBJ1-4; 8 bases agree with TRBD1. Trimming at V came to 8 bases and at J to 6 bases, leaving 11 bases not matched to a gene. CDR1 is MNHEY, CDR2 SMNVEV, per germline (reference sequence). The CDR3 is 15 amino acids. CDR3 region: CASQGGRGRDEKLFF. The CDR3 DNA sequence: TGTGCCAGCCAAGGGGGCAGGGGGCGCGATGAAAAACTGTTTTTT. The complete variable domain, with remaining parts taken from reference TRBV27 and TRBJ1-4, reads EAQVTQNPRYLITVTGKKLTVTCSQNMNHEYMSWYRQDPGLGLRQIYYSMNVEVTDKGDVPEGYKVSRKEKRNFPLILESPSPNQTSLYFCASQGGRGRDEKLFFGSGTQLSVL.

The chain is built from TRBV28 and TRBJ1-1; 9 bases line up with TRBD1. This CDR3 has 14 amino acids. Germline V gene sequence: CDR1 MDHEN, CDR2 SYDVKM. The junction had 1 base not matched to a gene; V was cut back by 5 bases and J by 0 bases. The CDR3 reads CASSTGGVNTEAFF. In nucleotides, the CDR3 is TGTGCCAGCAGTACAGGGGGCGTGAACACTGAAGCTTTCTTT.

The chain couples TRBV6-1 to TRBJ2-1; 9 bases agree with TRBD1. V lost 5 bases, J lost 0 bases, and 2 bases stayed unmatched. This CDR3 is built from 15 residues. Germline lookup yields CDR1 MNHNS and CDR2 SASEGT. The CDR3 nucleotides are TGTGCCAGCAGTTTGGACAGGGGCTCCTACAATGAGCAGTTCTTC. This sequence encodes CASSLDRGSYNEQFF.

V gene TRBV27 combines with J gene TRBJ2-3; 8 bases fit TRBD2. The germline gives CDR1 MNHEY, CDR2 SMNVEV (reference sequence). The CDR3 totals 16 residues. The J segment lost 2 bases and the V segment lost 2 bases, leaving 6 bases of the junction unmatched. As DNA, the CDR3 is TGTGCCAGCAGTTTAAGCGGGAGCTATTTCACAGATACGCAGTATTTT. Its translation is CASSLSGSYFTDTQYF.

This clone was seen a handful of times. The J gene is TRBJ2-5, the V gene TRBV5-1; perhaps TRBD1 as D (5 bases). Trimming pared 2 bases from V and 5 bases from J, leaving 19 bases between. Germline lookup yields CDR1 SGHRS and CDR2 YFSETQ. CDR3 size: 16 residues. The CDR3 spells CASSLDIGRVVETQYF. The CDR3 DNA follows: TGCGCCAGCAGCTTAGATATTGGCAGGGTAGTGGAGACCCAGTACTTC.

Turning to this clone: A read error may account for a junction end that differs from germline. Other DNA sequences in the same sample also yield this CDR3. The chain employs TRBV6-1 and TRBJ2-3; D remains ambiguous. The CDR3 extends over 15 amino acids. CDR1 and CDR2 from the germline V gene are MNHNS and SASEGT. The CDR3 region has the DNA TGTGCCAGCAGGACCAATGTACAGAGAACAGATACACAGTATTTT. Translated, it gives CASRTNVQRTDTQYF.

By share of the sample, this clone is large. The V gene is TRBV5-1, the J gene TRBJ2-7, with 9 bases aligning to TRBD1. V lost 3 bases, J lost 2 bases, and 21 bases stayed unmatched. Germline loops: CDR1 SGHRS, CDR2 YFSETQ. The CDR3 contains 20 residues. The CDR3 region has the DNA TGCGCCAGCAGCTCCCTGATCCGGGACAGGGTTCTAAGTAGGACCTACGAGCAGTACTTC. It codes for CASSSLIRDRVLSRTYEQYF.

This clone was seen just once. The CDR3 spells CASSYSQGNEQFF. CDR3 DNA sequence: TGTGCCAGCAGTTACTCCCAGGGCAATGAGCAGTTCTTC. The chain recombines TRBV6-6 with TRBJ2-1, with a possible D match to TRBD1 (5 bases). CDR3 length: 13 amino acids. CDR1 and CDR2 from the germline V gene are MNHNY and SVGAGI (reference sequence). Deletions cut 0 bases from V and 6 bases from J, with 6 bases between.

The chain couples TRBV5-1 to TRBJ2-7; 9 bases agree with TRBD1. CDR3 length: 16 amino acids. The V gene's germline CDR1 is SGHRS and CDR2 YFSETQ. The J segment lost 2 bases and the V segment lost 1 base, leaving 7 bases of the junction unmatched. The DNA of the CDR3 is TGCGCCAGCAGCTTGCAACCGGGACAGGGAACCTACGAGCAGTACTTC. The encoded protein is CASSLQPGQGTYEQYF.

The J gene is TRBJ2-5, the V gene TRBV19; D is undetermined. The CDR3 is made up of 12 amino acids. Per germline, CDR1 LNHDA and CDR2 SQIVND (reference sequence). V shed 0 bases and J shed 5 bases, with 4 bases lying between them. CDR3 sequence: CASSIDRETQYF. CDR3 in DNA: TGTGCCAGTAGTATAGACCGGGAGACCCAGTACTTC. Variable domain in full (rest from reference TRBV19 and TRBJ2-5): DGGITQSPKYLFRKEGQNVTLSCEQNLNHDAMYWYRQDPGQGLRLIYYSQIVNDFQKGDIAEGYSVSREKKESFPLTVTSAQKNPTAFYLCASSIDRETQYFGPGTRLLVL.

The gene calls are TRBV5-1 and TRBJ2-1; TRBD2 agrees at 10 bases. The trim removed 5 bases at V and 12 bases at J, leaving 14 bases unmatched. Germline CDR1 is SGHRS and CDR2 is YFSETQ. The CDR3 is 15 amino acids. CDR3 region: CASSGLAGGSTAQFF. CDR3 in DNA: TGCGCCAGCAGTGGGTTAGCGGGAGGCTCAACGGCGCAGTTCTTC. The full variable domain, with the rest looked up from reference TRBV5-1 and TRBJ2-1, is KAGVTQTPRYLIKTRGQQVTLSCSPISGHRSVSWYQQTPGQGLQFLFEYFSETQRNKGNFPGRFSGRQFSNSRSEMNVSTLELGDSALYLCASSGLAGGSTAQFFGPGTRLTVL.

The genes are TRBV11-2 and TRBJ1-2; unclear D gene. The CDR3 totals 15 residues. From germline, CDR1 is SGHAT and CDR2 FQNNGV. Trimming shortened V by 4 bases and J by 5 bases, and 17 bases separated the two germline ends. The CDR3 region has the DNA TGTGCCAGCAGCTCCCCCCTGGCAGGCAATTATGGCTACACCTTC. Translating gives CASSSPLAGNYGYTF.

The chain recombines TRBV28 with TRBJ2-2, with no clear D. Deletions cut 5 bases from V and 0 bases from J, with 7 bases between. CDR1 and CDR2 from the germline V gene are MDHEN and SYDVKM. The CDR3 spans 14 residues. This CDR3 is CASSPQPNTGELFF. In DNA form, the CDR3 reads TGTGCCAGCAGTCCACAGCCGAACACCGGGGAGCTGTTTTTT.

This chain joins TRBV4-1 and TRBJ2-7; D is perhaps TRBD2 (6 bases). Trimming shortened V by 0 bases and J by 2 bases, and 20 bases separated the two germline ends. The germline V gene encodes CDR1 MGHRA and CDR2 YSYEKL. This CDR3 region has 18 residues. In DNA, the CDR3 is TGCGCCAGCAGCCAAGAAGGTAGCGCGGCGGGGCAGACCTACGAGCAGTACTTC. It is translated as CASSQEGSAAGQTYEQYF.

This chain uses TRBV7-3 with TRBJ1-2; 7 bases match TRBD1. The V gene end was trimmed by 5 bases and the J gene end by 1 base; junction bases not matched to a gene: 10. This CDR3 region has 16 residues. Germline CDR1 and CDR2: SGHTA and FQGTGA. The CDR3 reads CASSPSGTDVNYGYTF. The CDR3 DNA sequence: TGTGCCAGCAGCCCCTCCGGGACAGATGTTAACTATGGCTACACCTTC.

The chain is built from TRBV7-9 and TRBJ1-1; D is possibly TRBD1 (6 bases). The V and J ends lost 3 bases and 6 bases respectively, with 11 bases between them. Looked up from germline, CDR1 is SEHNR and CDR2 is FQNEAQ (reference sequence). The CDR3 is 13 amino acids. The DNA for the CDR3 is TGTGCCAGCAGCTTTACAGGGTCCGCTGAAGCTTTCTTT. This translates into CASSFTGSAEAFF.

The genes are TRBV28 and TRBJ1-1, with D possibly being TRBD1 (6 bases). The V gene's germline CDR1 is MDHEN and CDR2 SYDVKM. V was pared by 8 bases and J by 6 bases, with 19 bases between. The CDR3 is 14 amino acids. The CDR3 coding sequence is TGTGCCAGCCTCAGGGGTCCCCCCGTCTCTGAAGCTTTCTTT. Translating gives CASLRGPPVSEAFF.

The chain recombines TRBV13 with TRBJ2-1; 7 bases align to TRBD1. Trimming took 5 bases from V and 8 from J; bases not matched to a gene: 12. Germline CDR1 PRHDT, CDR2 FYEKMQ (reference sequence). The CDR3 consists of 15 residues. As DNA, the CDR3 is TGTGCCAGCAGCACGACAGGGTCATGGGGAGATGAGCAGTTCTTC. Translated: CASSTTGSWGDEQFF. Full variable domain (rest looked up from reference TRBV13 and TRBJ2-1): AAGVIQSPRHLIKEKRETATLKCYPIPRHDTVYWYQQGPGQDPQFLISFYEKMQSDKGSIPDRFSAQQFSDYHSELNMSSLELGDSALYFCASSTTGSWGDEQFFGPGTRLTVL.

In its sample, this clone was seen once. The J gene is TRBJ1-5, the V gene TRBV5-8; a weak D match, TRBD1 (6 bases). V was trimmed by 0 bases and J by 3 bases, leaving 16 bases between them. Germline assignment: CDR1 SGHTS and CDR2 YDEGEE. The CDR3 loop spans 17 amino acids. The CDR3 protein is CASSLVGGPYLNQPQHF. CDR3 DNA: TGTGCCAGCAGCTTGGTCGGGGGGCCCTACCTCAATCAGCCCCAGCATTTT. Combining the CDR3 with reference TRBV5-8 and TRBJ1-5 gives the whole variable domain EAGVTQSPTHLIKTRGQQATLRCSPISGHTSVYWYQQALGLGLQFLLWYDEGEERNRGNFPPRFSGRQFPNYSSELNVNALELEDSALYLCASSLVGGPYLNQPQHFGDGTRLSIL.

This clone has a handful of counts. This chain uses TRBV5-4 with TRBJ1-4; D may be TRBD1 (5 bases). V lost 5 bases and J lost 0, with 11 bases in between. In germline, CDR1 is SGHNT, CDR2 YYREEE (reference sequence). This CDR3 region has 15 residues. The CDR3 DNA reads TGTGCCAGCAGTCGGGACTATACAACTAATGAAAAACTGTTTTTT. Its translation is CASSRDYTTNEKLFF.

In DNA, the CDR3 is TGCGCCAGCAGCTTGCAAGAGGGCTATGGCTACACCTTC. Translation: CASSLQEGYGYTF. The chain is built from TRBV5-1 and TRBJ1-2; the D is unclear. Trimming took 1 base from V and 4 from J, leaving 8 bases between them. The CDR3 length is 13 residues. Germline V CDR1 and CDR2: SGHRS, YFSETQ.

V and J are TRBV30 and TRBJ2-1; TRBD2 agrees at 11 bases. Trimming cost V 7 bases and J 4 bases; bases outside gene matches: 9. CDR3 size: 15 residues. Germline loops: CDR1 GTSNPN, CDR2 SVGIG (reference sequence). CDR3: CAYRDLAGGYNEQFF. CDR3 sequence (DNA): TGTGCCTACCGGGACCTAGCGGGAGGTTACAATGAGCAGTTCTTC. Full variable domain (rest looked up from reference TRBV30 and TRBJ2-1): SQTIHQWPATLVQPVGSPLSLECTVEGTSNPNLYWYRQAAGRGLQLLFYSVGIGQISSEVPQNLSASRPQDRQFILSSKKLLLSDSGFYLCAYRDLAGGYNEQFFGPGTRLTVL.

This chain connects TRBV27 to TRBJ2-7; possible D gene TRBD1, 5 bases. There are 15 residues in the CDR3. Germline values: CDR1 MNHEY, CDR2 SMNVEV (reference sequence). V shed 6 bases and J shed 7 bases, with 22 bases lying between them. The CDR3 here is CASSQGHQVWAEQYF. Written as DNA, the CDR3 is TGTGCCAGCAGCCAAGGACACCAAGTTTGGGCGGAGCAGTACTTC.

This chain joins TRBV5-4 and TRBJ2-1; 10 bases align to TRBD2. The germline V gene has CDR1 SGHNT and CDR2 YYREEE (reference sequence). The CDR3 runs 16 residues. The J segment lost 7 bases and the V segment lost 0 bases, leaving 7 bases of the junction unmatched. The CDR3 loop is CASSLDPSGRANEQFF. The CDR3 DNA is TGTGCCAGCAGCTTGGACCCCAGCGGGAGGGCGAATGAGCAGTTCTTC.

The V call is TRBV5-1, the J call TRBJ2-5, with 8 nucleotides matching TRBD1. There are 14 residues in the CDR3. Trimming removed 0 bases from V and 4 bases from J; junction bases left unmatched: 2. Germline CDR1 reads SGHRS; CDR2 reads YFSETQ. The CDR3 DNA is TGCGCCAGCAGCTTGGAACAGGGGGGAGAGACCCAGTACTTC. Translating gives CASSLEQGGETQYF.